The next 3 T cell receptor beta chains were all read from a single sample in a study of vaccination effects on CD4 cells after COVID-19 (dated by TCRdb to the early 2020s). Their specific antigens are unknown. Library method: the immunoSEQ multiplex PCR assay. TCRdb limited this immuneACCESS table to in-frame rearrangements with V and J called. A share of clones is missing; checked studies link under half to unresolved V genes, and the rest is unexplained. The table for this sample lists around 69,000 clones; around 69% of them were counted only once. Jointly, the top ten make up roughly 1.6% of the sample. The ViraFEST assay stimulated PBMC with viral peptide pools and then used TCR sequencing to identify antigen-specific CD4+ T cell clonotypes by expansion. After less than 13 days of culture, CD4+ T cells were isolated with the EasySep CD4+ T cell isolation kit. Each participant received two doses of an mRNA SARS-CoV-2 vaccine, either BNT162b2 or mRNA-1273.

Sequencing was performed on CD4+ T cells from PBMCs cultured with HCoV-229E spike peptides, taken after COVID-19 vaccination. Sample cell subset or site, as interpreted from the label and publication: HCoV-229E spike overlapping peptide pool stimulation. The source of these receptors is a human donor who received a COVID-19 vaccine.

The CDR3 protein is CASSQDWAASKYADTQYF. In nucleotides, the CDR3 is TGCGCCAGCAGCCAAGATTGGGCCGCGAGCAAATACGCAGATACGCAGTATTTT. The chain employs TRBV4-3 and TRBJ2-3; D remains ambiguous. Trimming removed 0 bases from V and 4 bases from J, with 20 bases in between. The CDR3 length is 18 residues. Germline loops: CDR1 LGHNA, CDR2 YSLEER.

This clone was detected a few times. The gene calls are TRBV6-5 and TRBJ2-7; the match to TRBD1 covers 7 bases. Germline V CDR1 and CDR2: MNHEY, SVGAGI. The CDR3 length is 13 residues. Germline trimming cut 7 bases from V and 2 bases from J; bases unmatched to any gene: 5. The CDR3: CASTSGTAYEQYV. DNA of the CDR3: TGTGCCAGCACCTCCGGGACAGCCTACGAGCAGTACGTC.

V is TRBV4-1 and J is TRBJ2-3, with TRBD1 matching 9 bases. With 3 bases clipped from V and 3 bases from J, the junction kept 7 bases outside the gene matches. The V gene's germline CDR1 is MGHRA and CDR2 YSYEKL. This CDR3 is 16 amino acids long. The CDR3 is CASSQELGQGTDTQYF. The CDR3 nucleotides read TGCGCCAGCAGCCAGGAACTGGGACAGGGAACAGATACGCAGTATTTT.